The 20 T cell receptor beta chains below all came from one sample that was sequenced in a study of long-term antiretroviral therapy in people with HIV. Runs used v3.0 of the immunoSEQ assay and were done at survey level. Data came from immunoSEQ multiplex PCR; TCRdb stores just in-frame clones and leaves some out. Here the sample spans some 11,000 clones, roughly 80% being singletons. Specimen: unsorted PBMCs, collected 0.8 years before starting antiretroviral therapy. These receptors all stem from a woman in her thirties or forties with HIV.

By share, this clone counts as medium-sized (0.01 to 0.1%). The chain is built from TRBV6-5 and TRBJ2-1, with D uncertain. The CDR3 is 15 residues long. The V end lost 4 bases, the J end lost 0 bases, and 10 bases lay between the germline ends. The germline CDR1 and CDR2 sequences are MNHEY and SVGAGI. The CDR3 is CASSSTRSSYNEQFF. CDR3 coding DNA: TGTGCCAGCAGTTCCACCCGGAGCTCCTACAATGAGCAGTTCTTC.

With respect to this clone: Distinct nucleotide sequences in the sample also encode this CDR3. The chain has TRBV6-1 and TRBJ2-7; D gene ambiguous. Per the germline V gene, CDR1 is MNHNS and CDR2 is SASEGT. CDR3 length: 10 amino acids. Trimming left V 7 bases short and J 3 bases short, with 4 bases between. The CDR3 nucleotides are TGTGCCAGCATCGGCTACGAGCAGTACTTC. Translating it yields CASIGYEQYF.

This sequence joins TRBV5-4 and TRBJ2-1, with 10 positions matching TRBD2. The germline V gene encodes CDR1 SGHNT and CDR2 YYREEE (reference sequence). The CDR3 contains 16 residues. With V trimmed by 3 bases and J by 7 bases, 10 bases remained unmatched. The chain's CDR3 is CASSSPLAGVRNEQFF. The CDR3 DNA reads TGTGCCAGCAGCTCTCCCCTAGCGGGAGTAAGGAATGAGCAGTTCTTC. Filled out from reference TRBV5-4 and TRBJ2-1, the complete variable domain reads ETGVTQSPTHLIKTRGQQVTLRCSSQSGHNTVSWYQQALGQGPQFIFQYYREEENGRGNFPPRFSGLQFPNYSSELNVNALELDDSALYLCASSSPLAGVRNEQFFGPGTRLTVL.

CDR3 bases: TGTGCCAGCAGCTCGGAGTACTATTATGGCTACACCTTC. Protein: CASSSEYYYGYTF. This rearrangement joins TRBV13 to TRBJ1-2; the D is unclear. The V end was cut by 4 bases, the J end by 5 bases, with 11 bases between. Germline V gene lookup returns CDR1 PRHDT and CDR2 FYEKMQ (reference sequence). This CDR3 comprises 13 residues.

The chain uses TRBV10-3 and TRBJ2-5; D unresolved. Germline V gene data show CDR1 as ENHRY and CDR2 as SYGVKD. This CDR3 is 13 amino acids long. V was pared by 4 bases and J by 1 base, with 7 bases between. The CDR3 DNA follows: TGTGCCATCAGTGGGTACTCCCAAGAGACCCAGTACTTC. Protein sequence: CAISGYSQETQYF.

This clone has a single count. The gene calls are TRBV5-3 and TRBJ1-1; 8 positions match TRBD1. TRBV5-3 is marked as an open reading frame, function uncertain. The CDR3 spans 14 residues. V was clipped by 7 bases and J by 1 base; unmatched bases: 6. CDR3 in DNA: TGTGCCAGAGGGAGGGACAGGCAGAACACTGAAGCTTTCTTT. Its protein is CARGRDRQNTEAFF.

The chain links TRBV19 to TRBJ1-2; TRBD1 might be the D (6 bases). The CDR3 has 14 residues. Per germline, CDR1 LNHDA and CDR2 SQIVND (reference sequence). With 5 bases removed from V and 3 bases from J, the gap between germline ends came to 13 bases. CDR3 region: CASSQPQGYYGYTF. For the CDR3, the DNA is TGTGCCAGTAGTCAACCGCAGGGGTACTATGGCTACACCTTC.

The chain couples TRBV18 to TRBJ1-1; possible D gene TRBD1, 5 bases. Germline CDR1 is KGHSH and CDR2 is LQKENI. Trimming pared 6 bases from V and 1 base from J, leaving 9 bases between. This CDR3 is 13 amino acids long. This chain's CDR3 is CASSTGGNTEAFF. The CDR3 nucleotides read TGTGCCAGCTCCACCGGGGGGAACACTGAAGCTTTCTTT.

CDR3 DNA: TGCGCCAGCAGCCAAGACTCTAACTCTGGAAACACCATATATTTT. Residues: CASSQDSNSGNTIYF. The V and J genes are TRBV4-1 and TRBJ1-3; no reliable D call. The germline CDR1 and CDR2 sequences are MGHRA and YSYEKL. V was trimmed by 0 bases and J by 0 bases, leaving 6 bases between them. The CDR3 runs to 15 residues.

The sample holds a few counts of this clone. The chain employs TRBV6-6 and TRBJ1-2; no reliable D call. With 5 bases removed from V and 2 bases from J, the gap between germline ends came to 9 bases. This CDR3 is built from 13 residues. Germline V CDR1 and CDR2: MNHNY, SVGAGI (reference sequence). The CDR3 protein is CASSRGENYGYTF. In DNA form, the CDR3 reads TGTGCCAGCAGTCGAGGAGAAAACTATGGCTACACCTTC.

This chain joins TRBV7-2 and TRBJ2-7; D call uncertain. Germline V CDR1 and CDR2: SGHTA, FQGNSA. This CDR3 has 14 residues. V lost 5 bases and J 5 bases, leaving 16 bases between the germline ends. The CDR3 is CASSPRVGRDEQYF. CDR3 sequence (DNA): TGTGCCAGCAGCCCCCGGGTAGGAAGGGACGAGCAGTACTTC.

The CDR3 bases are TGTGCCAGCAGCTATGGGACAGGAAGCTCTGGAAACACCATATATTTT. Translated: CASSYGTGSSGNTIYF. The chain links TRBV7-3 to TRBJ1-3; 8 bases align to TRBD1. Germline V gives CDR1 SGHTA, CDR2 FQGTGA. The CDR3 covers 16 residues. V lost 4 bases to trimming and J lost 0 bases; unmatched junction nucleotides: 5.

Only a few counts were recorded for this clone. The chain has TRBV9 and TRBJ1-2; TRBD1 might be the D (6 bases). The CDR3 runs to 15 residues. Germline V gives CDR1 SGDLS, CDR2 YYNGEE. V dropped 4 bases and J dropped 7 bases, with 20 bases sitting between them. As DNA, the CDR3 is TGTGCCAGCAGCCTCGACTGGGGGCTCACGGCTGGCTACACCTTC. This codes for CASSLDWGLTAGYTF.

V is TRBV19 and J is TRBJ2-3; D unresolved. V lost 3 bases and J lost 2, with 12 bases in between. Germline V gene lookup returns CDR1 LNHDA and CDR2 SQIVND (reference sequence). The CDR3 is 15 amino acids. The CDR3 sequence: CASSMGLDLTDTQYF. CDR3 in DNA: TGTGCCAGTAGTATGGGTCTAGATCTCACAGATACGCAGTATTTT.

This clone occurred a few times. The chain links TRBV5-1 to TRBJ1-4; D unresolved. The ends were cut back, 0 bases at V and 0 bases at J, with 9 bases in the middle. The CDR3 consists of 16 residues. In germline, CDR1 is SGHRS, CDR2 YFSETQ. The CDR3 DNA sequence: TGCGCCAGCAGCTTGGGAGTAGGGTCAACTAATGAAAAACTGTTTTTT. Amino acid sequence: CASSLGVGSTNEKLFF.

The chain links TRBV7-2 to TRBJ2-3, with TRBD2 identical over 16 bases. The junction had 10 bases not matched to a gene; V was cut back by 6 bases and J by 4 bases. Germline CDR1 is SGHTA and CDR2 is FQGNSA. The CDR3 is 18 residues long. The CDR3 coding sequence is TGTGCCAGCAGATCCCCGGGACTAGCGGGAGGGCCGGCAGATACGCAGTATTTT. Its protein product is CASRSPGLAGGPADTQYF.

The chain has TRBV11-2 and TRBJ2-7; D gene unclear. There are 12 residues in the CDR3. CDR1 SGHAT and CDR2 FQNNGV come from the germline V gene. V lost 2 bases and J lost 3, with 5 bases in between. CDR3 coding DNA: TGTGCCAGCAGCTTAAAACTCTACGAGCAGTACTTC. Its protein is CASSLKLYEQYF.

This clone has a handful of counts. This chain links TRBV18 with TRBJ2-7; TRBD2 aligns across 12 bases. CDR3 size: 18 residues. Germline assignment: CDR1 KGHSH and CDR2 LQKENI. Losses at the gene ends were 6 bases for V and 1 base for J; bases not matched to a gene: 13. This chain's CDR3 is CASSRTDRLAGDSYEQYF. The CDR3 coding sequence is TGTGCCAGCTCGCGGACTGACCGACTAGCGGGAGATTCCTACGAGCAGTACTTC.

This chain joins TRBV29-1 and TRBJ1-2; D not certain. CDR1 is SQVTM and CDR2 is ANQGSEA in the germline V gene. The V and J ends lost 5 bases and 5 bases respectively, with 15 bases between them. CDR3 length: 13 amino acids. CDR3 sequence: CSVKPTVKYGYTF. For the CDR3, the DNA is TGCAGCGTTAAACCAACAGTTAAATATGGCTACACCTTC.

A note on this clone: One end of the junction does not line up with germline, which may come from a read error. For the CDR3, the DNA is TGCGCCAGCAGTGATCGGTATCGGGGGACGAACGCTGAAGCTTTCTTT. It yields the protein CASSDRYRGTNAEAFF. The J gene is TRBJ1-1, the V gene TRBV10-2; D is perhaps TRBD1 (5 bases). The germline V gene encodes CDR1 WSHSY and CDR2 SAAADI. The CDR3 is 16 residues long.